One and the same sample provided the 16 T cell receptor beta chains below, sequenced in a study of technical replicates of blood from a few donors. The method was immunoSEQ multiplex PCR; TCRdb's version includes in-frame clones alone and lacks a portion of them. The sample shows 70,000 to 90,000 clones, around 94% of them seen only once. The sequencing sample was made of T cells isolated from PBMCs. The receptors originated from a human donor in good health.

The table lists this clone with a count of one. This chain connects TRBV5-6 to TRBJ1-2; 8 bases fit TRBD1. Germline trimming cut 5 bases from V and 7 bases from J; bases unmatched to any gene: 10. Germline V gene lookup returns CDR1 SGHDT and CDR2 YYEEEE. The CDR3 has 14 residues. The CDR3 region has the DNA TGTGCCAGCAGTTTCGACAGGGGCGGCGGTGGCTACACCTTC. Amino acids: CASSFDRGGGGYTF.

This clone was seen just once. The chain has TRBV27 and TRBJ2-7, with a weak D call TRBD1 (6 bases). This CDR3 is 16 amino acids long. V was clipped by 5 bases and J by 0 bases, with 17 bases between them. Germline V gene sequence: CDR1 MNHEY, CDR2 SMNVEV (reference sequence). Written as DNA, the CDR3 is TGTGCCAGCAGTCCATCCTCGGGACAAAGCTCCTACGAGCAGTACTTC. This encodes CASSPSSGQSSYEQYF.

This clone was detected only once. V and J are TRBV6-6 and TRBJ2-7; D gene uncertain. Trimming took 2 bases from V and 3 from J, leaving 8 bases between them. The CDR3 runs to 13 residues. Germline CDR1 reads MNHNY; CDR2 reads SVGAGI (reference sequence). CDR3 nucleotide sequence: TGTGCCAGCAGTTACCGCGCCCGCTACGAGCAGTACTTC. It translates to CASSYRARYEQYF.

The J gene is TRBJ1-4, the V gene TRBV7-8; TRBD1 might be the D (5 bases). Between the trimmed V and J ends, which lost 4 bases and 7 bases, there was a span of 16 bases. The germline V gene encodes CDR1 SGHVS and CDR2 FQNEAQ. The CDR3 loop spans 15 amino acids. This chain's CDR3 is CASSYGPGIREKLFF. CDR3 bases: TGTGCCAGCAGCTATGGGCCAGGGATCCGTGAAAAACTGTTTTTT.

This clone was seen a single time. The chain joins TRBV5-1 to TRBJ2-1, with 10 bases that match TRBD2. CDR1 and CDR2 (germline): SGHRS, YFSETQ. CDR3 length: 14 amino acids. Unmatched junction bases numbered 3, after V lost 5 bases and J lost 4 bases. The CDR3 nucleotides are TGCGCCAGCAGTAAGCGGGAGGGATACAATGAGCAGTTCTTC. Protein: CASSKREGYNEQFF.

The rearrangement links TRBV5-1 to TRBJ1-2; D unclear. The CDR3 spans 15 residues. CDR1 is SGHRS and CDR2 is YFSETQ in the germline V gene. Trimming shortened V by 0 bases and J by 1 base, and 10 bases separated the two germline ends. The CDR3 bases are TGCGCCAGCAGCTTGGAGCTGGAGATTAACTATGGCTACACCTTC. It yields the protein CASSLELEINYGYTF.

The rearrangement uses TRBV4-2 and TRBJ2-3, with 10 nucleotides matching TRBD2. The CDR3 consists of 20 residues. Germline CDR1 and CDR2: LGHNA and YNFKEQ. V lost 1 base, J lost 4 bases, and 17 bases stayed unmatched. CDR3 in amino acids: CASSQALGGKLAGDPDTQYF. The CDR3 DNA reads as TGTGCCAGCAGCCAAGCTCTCGGGGGGAAGCTAGCGGGAGATCCAGATACGCAGTATTTT.

This clone was recorded once. The rearrangement joins TRBV9 to TRBJ2-1; 12 bases are a match to TRBD2. The germline CDR1 and CDR2 sequences are SGDLS and YYNGEE. V lost 4 bases and J lost 12; bases outside the gene matches: 14. CDR3 size: 16 residues. In DNA form, the CDR3 reads TGTGCCAGCAGCCCCAACCTAGCGGGAGGGCTGTGGGGGCAGTTCTTC. Protein sequence: CASSPNLAGGLWGQFF.

The V call is TRBV6-5, the J call TRBJ2-7, with D unresolved. Germline CDR1 MNHEY, CDR2 SVGAGI. The V end lost 6 bases, the J end lost 5 bases, and 20 bases lay between the germline ends. This CDR3 is 15 amino acids long. The CDR3 DNA reads as TGTGCCAGCAGCGAAACACTATTTCCTATTGACGAGCAGTACTTC. Translating it yields CASSETLFPIDEQYF.

The chain recombines TRBV6-4 with TRBJ1-5; D uncertain. The germline gives CDR1 MRHNA, CDR2 SNTAGT. The CDR3 has 14 residues. V gave up 2 bases and J gave up 3 bases, with 8 bases separating them. The CDR3 loop reads CASSDEYPNQPQHF. The CDR3 coding sequence is TGTGCCAGCAGTGACGAGTATCCCAATCAGCCCCAGCATTTT.

V and J are TRBV6-1 and TRBJ2-7, with D maybe TRBD1 (5 bases). Germline CDR1 reads MNHNS; CDR2 reads SASEGT. V was clipped by 8 bases and J by 6 bases, with 11 bases between them. The CDR3 consists of 11 residues. The CDR3 reads CASLRGVEQYF. CDR3 coding DNA: TGTGCCAGCTTAAGGGGCGTCGAGCAGTACTTC.

The chain carries TRBV7-3 and TRBJ2-5; D is unclear. This CDR3 spans 15 amino acids. In germline, CDR1 is SGHTA, CDR2 FQGTGA. The V and J ends lost 2 bases and 3 bases respectively, with 13 bases between them. The CDR3 region is CASSLLGLAEETQYF. The CDR3 DNA follows: TGTGCCAGCAGCTTACTTGGGCTGGCCGAAGAGACCCAGTACTTC.

This clone was recorded once. The chain uses TRBV28 and TRBJ2-7, with 9 bases identical to TRBD2. CDR1 is MDHEN and CDR2 is SYDVKM in the germline V gene. The CDR3 has 13 residues. V dropped 6 bases and J dropped 5; count of bases not matched to a gene: 5. CDR3 sequence (DNA): TGTGCCAGCAGCCTTAGCGGGAGCCACGAGCAGTACTTC. Translating it yields CASSLSGSHEQYF.

This clone was seen once. The genes are TRBV4-2 and TRBJ1-2, with 7 bases identical to TRBD1. The ends lost 4 bases at V and 6 bases at J; junction bases unmatched: 8. Germline assignment: CDR1 LGHNA and CDR2 YNFKEQ. The CDR3 loop spans 14 amino acids. The CDR3 sequence: CASSPGETGHGYTF. The CDR3 DNA is TGTGCCAGCAGCCCCGGAGAGACAGGGCATGGCTACACCTTC.

The chain joins TRBV13 to TRBJ2-2; TRBD1 aligns across 7 bases. Trimming at V came to 6 bases and at J to 2 bases, leaving 3 bases not matched to a gene. Germline CDR1 reads PRHDT; CDR2 reads FYEKMQ (reference sequence). The CDR3 runs to 14 residues. CDR3 region: CASSGTDNTGELFF. The CDR3 bases are TGTGCCAGCAGTGGGACAGATAACACCGGGGAGCTGTTTTTT. The entire variable domain, with the rest obtained from reference TRBV13 and TRBJ2-2, is as follows: AAGVIQSPRHLIKEKRETATLKCYPIPRHDTVYWYQQGPGQDPQFLISFYEKMQSDKGSIPDRFSAQQFSDYHSELNMSSLELGDSALYFCASSGTDNTGELFFGEGSRLTVL.

V is TRBV28 and J is TRBJ1-5, with 8 bases aligning to TRBD1. The V and J ends lost 5 bases and 6 bases, in that order; junction bases with no gene match: 6. The CDR3 is 14 residues long. Germline V gene lookup returns CDR1 MDHEN and CDR2 SYDVKM. This chain's CDR3 is CASSPPDRVQPQHF. DNA of the CDR3: TGTGCCAGCAGTCCACCGGACAGGGTTCAGCCCCAGCATTTT.